Reported below is one T cell receptor (beta chain). The data were produced by immunoSEQ multiplex PCR, yet TCRdb's version contains in-frame clones alone and is incomplete. The sample shows about 120,000 clones, around 85% of them seen only once. This entry comes from a study of blood T cell repertoires in COVID-19. Overall study context: Italy, Spain and the United States were the sources of the convalescent and acute COVID-19 samples.

This CDR3 has 16 amino acids. The trim removed 6 bases at V and 0 bases at J, leaving 8 bases unmatched. Germline V lookup: CDR1 SNHLY, CDR2 FYNNEI. The clonotype was recovered from a man between 25 and 39 years old with COVID-19, enrolled during active disease. The sequenced sample consisted of peripheral blood. V is TRBV2 and J is TRBJ2-4; 7 positions agree with TRBD1. CDR3 in DNA: TGTGCCAGCAGGAGGGACAGAGGTTTAGCCAAAAACATTCAGTACTTC. Amino acids: CASRRDRGLAKNIQYF. The variable domain in full, with the rest retrieved from reference TRBV2 and TRBJ2-4, is EPEVTQTPSHQVTQMGQEVILRCVPISNHLYFYWYRQILGQKVEFLVSFYNNEISEKSEIFDDQFSVERPDGSNFTLKIRSTKLEDSAMYFCASRRDRGLAKNIQYFGAGTRLSVL.